The 19 T cell receptor beta chains below come from one sample, sequenced in a study of metastatic and nonmetastatic thyroid tumors. There were no patients who had received any treatment before thyroid surgery. TCRdb re-called the PCR reads with MiXCR. The table has roughly 83,000 clones, about 15% seen once. Sequenced material: blood. The origin of the receptors is a female donor with papillary thyroid cancer or a benign thyroid nodule (not recorded which). Some clones in this sample may be carry-over from other donors' samples.

This clone occurred many times. This chain uses TRBV11-1 with TRBJ1-2, with 10 nucleotides matching TRBD1. The CDR3 runs to 16 residues. V shed 3 bases and J 6 bases; nucleotides not matched to a gene: 10. The germline CDR1 and CDR2 sequences are SGHAT and FQDESV (reference sequence). The CDR3 nucleotides are TGTGCCAGCAGCTTTAATGACGGGACAGGGGTGAATGGCTACACCTTC. Translated: CASSFNDGTGVNGYTF. Full variable domain (remainder filled in from reference TRBV11-1 and TRBJ1-2): EAEVAQSPRYKITEKSQAVAFWCDPISGHATLYWYRQILGQGPELLVQFQDESVVDDSQLPKDRFSAERLKGVDSTLKIQPAELGDSAMYLCASSFNDGTGVNGYTFGSGTRLTVV.

This clone was seen repeatedly, ten times or more. This chain uses TRBV6-6 with TRBJ2-1, with D uncertain. CDR1 is MNHNY and CDR2 is SVGAGI in the germline V gene (reference sequence). Trimming left V 0 bases short and J 4 bases short, with 7 bases between. CDR3 size: 14 residues. CDR3 coding DNA: TGTGCCAGCAGTTACTCGAGCTGGTACAATGAGCAGTTCTTC. This codes for CASSYSSWYNEQFF.

This rearrangement joins TRBV27 to TRBJ2-3, with D possibly TRBD1 on 5 matching bases. The V end was cut by 9 bases, the J end by 1 base, with 14 bases between. CDR3 length equals 14 residues. Germline CDR1 reads MNHEY; CDR2 reads SMNVEV (reference sequence). The CDR3 DNA reads TGTGCCAGTGGAGACAGATACCGCACAGATACGCAGTATTTT. Translating gives CASGDRYRTDTQYF.

This clone was detected many times. V and J are TRBV30 and TRBJ2-1, with D possibly TRBD1 on 7 matching bases. V lost 3 bases to trimming and J lost 7 bases, with 10 bases between them. The CDR3 runs 12 residues. Looked up from germline, CDR1 is GTSNPN and CDR2 is SVGIG (reference sequence). DNA for the CDR3: TGTGCCTGGAGGGCAGGGGGGAATGAGCAGTTCTTC. Translated, it gives CAWRAGGNEQFF.

This rearrangement joins TRBV4-1 to TRBJ1-2; a weak D match, TRBD1 (6 bases). There are 19 residues in the CDR3. Trimming left V 4 bases short and J 5 bases short, with 29 bases between. CDR1 and CDR2 from the germline V gene are MGHRA and YSYEKL. This chain's CDR3 is CASSLQTSWGGGAQYGYTF. Here the CDR3 DNA reads TGCGCCAGCAGCCTCCAGACCTCGTGGGGTGGGGGGGCGCAGTATGGCTACACCTTC.

Concerning this clone: A much larger clone is a single base away; this may be a read error. The gene calls are TRBV5-1 and TRBJ1-5; D is unclear. Trimming pared 5 bases from V and 7 bases from J, leaving 13 bases between. Germline values: CDR1 SGHRS, CDR2 YFSETQ. This CDR3 is built from 13 residues. The CDR3 here is CASRLSGDQPQHF. The CDR3 nucleotides are TGCGCCAGCAGGTTGTCGGGAGACCAGCCCCAGCATTTT.

The chain combines TRBV20-1 with TRBJ1-1; D gene unclear. This CDR3 spans 14 amino acids. Germline V gives CDR1 DFQATT, CDR2 SNEGSKA (reference sequence). Trimming cost V 3 bases and J 1 base, with 12 bases left between them. The CDR3 sequence is CSASSQISNTEAFF. For the CDR3, the DNA is TGCAGTGCTAGCTCCCAAATCTCGAACACTGAAGCTTTCTTT.

This rearrangement joins TRBV27 to TRBJ2-1; TRBD2 aligns across 7 bases. J gave up 4 bases and V 3 bases, and 6 bases lay outside the gene matches. This CDR3 has 15 amino acids. The V gene's germline CDR1 is MNHEY and CDR2 SMNVEV (reference sequence). CDR3 bases: TGTGCCAGCAGTTTTGGGCCAGCGGGGTACAATGAGCAGTTCTTC. Translation: CASSFGPAGYNEQFF.

There are many counts of this clone. The chain employs TRBV5-1 and TRBJ2-7; D assignment may be TRBD1 or TRBD2 (5 bases each). With 1 base removed from V and 6 bases from J, the gap between germline ends came to 17 bases. The CDR3 covers 15 residues. Germline lookup yields CDR1 SGHRS and CDR2 YFSETQ. The CDR3 here is CASSLIGQGVSEQYF. In DNA form, the CDR3 reads TGCGCCAGCAGCTTGATCGGGCAGGGAGTGTCCGAGCAGTACTTC. The full variable domain, with the rest looked up from reference TRBV5-1 and TRBJ2-7, is KAGVTQTPRYLIKTRGQQVTLSCSPISGHRSVSWYQQTPGQGLQFLFEYFSETQRNKGNFPGRFSGRQFSNSRSEMNVSTLELGDSALYLCASSLIGQGVSEQYFGPGTRLTVT.

This clone was observed many times. J is TRBJ2-7 and V is TRBV27; TRBD2 matches 7 bases. Trimming cost V 3 bases and J 3 bases; bases outside gene matches: 2. Germline V lookup: CDR1 MNHEY, CDR2 SMNVEV (reference sequence). The length of the CDR3 is 13 residues. CDR3 coding DNA: TGTGCCAGCAGTTTTGGGGGGGGCTACGAGCAGTACTTC. Residues: CASSFGGGYEQYF.

Ten or more counts support this clone. The CDR3 sequence is CSAREGTSGANEQFF. CDR3 coding DNA: TGCAGTGCTAGGGAGGGGACTAGCGGGGCCAATGAGCAGTTCTTC. This chain joins TRBV20-1 and TRBJ2-1, with 13 positions matching TRBD2. CDR3 length: 15 amino acids. V was clipped by 3 bases and J by 6 bases; unmatched bases: 5. From germline, CDR1 is DFQATT and CDR2 SNEGSKA (reference sequence).

This clone was counted ten times or more. This sequence joins TRBV7-9 and TRBJ1-1; D is uncertain. Germline CDR1 is SEHNR and CDR2 is FQNEAQ (reference sequence). The CDR3 covers 13 residues. V was clipped by 5 bases and J by 5 bases, with 12 bases between them. CDR3 residues: CASSHPPATEAFF. CDR3 nucleotides: TGTGCCAGCAGCCACCCCCCGGCTACTGAAGCTTTCTTT.

This clone has a count of ten or more. Different DNA sequences within this sample yield the same CDR3. The chain uses TRBV12-3 or TRBV12-4 and TRBJ2-3; possibly TRBD1 for D (5 bases). The germline V and J ends were trimmed by 6 bases and 4 bases, with 17 bases remaining between them. CDR3 length: 15 residues. The CDR3 here is CASSPQGSGADTQYF. CDR3 nucleotide sequence: TGTGCCAGCAGCCCTCAGGGAAGTGGCGCAGATACGCAGTATTTT.

As concerns this clone: One end of the junction varies from germline; a read error may be responsible. The CDR3 coding sequence is TGCAGTGCTAGATCTTCCATGGACAAGAGAGAGACCGAGTACTTC. Protein product: CSARSSMDKRETEYF. The chain combines TRBV20-1 with TRBJ2-5; a possible D gene is TRBD1 (5 bases). Germline lookup yields CDR1 DFQATT and CDR2 SNEGSKA (reference sequence). The CDR3 totals 15 residues.

Notes on this clone: A read error may be the cause here, since a much bigger clone is one base away. J is TRBJ2-5 and V is TRBV14; 8 nucleotides match TRBD2. Germline loops: CDR1 SGHDN, CDR2 FVKESK. The CDR3 is made up of 15 amino acids. V lost 2 bases, J lost 1 base, and 3 bases stayed unmatched. DNA for the CDR3: TGTGCCAGCAGCCAATCCGGGGGGGGCCAAGAGACCCAGTACTTC. It specifies CASSQSGGGQETQYF.

The CDR3 DNA sequence: TGTGCCAGCAGTGACCGAGGTCAGCCCCAGCATTTT. Its translation is CASSDRGQPQHF. The chain has TRBV6-4 and TRBJ1-5; D is unresolved. Germline CDR1 and CDR2: MRHNA and SNTAGT. The CDR3 totals 12 residues. Trimming stripped 2 bases from V and 6 bases from J, with 5 bases between.

Notes on this clone: A much larger clone lies one base from this, so it may be a read error. This rearrangement joins TRBV4-1 to TRBJ1-2, with D perhaps TRBD1 (5 bases). The CDR3 consists of 13 residues. V was pared by 6 bases and J by 8 bases, with 16 bases between. Per germline, CDR1 MGHRA and CDR2 YSYEKL. The CDR3 bases are TGCGCCAGCAGTCTTATAGGGGTCAGGGGCTACACCTTC. This codes for CASSLIGVRGYTF.

Note on this clone: This could be a read error, since a much larger clone is one nucleotide away. The gene calls are TRBV19 and TRBJ2-2; D remains ambiguous. The germline V and J ends were trimmed by 7 bases and 5 bases, with 14 bases remaining between them. The CDR3 runs 14 residues. CDR1 is LNHDA and CDR2 is SQIVND in the germline V gene (reference sequence). The CDR3 DNA follows: TGTGCCAGTATGATGGACGTGTCAACCGGGGAGCTGTTTTTT. Translated: CASMMDVSTGELFF.

There are many counts of this clone. The J gene is TRBJ2-6, the V gene TRBV6-1; TRBD1 matches at 8 bases. The CDR3 loop spans 16 amino acids. Germline V gene sequence: CDR1 MNHNS, CDR2 SASEGT. V dropped 6 bases and J dropped 3; count of bases not matched to a gene: 7. CDR3 DNA sequence: TGTGCCAGCAGAGAATCCGACAGGGGTGGGGCCAACGTCCTGACTTTC. This encodes CASRESDRGGANVLTF.